This TCR beta chain comes out of a study of T cells in Graves' hyperthyroidism and ophthalmopathy (dated by TCRdb to the late 2010s). Describing the broader study: Peripheral blood samples were taken at the time of initial diagnosis, prior to any treatment. To identify distinguishing TCR V-J signatures, a discovery cohort of 100 patients was used, comprising some 45 with Graves' ophthalmopathy and under 60 with stable Graves' hyperthyroidism. Prospective prediction of ophthalmopathy was tested in an independent validation cohort consisting of roughly 20 hyperthyroidism patients and more than 15 patients who later progressed to ophthalmopathy. The 100 discovery patients were randomly split 7:3 into training and test sets. In six Graves' hyperthyroidism patients, the study also compared T-cell repertoires from thyroid tissue with T-cell repertoires from blood. Following sampling, methimazole starting at 30 mg daily was given to hyperthyroidism patients, and high-dose intravenous methylprednisolone was given to ophthalmopathy patients. TCR Vbeta CDR3 sequencing of approximately 140 peripheral blood samples (approximately 44 ophthalmopathy, about 75 hyperthyroidism and around 17 progressor patients) is reported in the paper.

Graves' hyperthyroidism was defined as stable when no progression to ophthalmopathy occurred over 18 months of follow-up. Hyperthyroidism patients were newly diagnosed, had a disease duration of under 2 months, and were aged 18 to 65 years. Patients with uncontrolled infections, other autoimmune diseases, pregnancy or lactation were excluded. Diagnoses were based on clinical symptoms, serum thyroxine and TRAb, thyroid ultrasound and orbital computed tomography. PBMCs were isolated from about 9.2 ml of fresh peripheral blood by Ficoll-Paque density gradient centrifugation. Trizol reagent was used to extract total RNA, and RNA quality was then checked on an Agilent 2100 Bioanalyzer. This clonotype was seen repeatedly, ten times or more. It has no known antigen specificity. Base qualities are not at hand, and no much larger clone is one base apart. Overall study outcomes, separate from this receptor: No statistical method was used to set the sample size in advance, and investigators knew the group allocation. In validation, progression to ophthalmopathy was predicted by the model with 70.59% sensitivity and 72% to 85% specificity, a median of 6.5 months before onset. Ophthalmopathy was separated from stable hyperthyroidism by a 13 V-J signature model, with approximately 90% sensitivity and 81% to 83% specificity obtained in cross-validation and 80%/75% obtained in testing. Most expanded thyroid clonotypes (frequency above 0.001) were also found in blood, which suggests that blood repertoires may mirror thyroid immune responses.

TCR beta CDR3 regions were amplified from RNA transcripts. A first-round RT-PCR of the TCR CDR3 used the HTBI primer set with the Qiagen OneStep RT-PCR kit. A second multiplex PCR round built the libraries, followed by size selection and purification. Paired-end sequencing of the libraries was performed with 100 bp reads on an Illumina HiSeq2000. For the original study's pipeline: SOAPnuke was used to process the raw data, throwing out any read that contained adapters or uncalled bases, had a mean Phred below 15, or lacked an exact constant-primer or identifier match. COPE v1.2.5 was used to merge the high-quality paired reads, and each unique nucleotide sequence was defined as a clonotype. MiTCR v1.1 was used to align clonotypes to the IMGT TRBV, TRBD and TRBJ reference segments. Only V-J combinations with frequency above 0.0001, covering about 99% of repertoires, were analysed. A TCS score was defined as the ratio of F50 (clonal expansion) to E x V (chaos), with BLOSUM62-based TCRdist applied between CDR3 peptides within each V-J. Welch's t-statistics and random forest reduced roughly 530 V-J features to about 12, which were used in a naive Bayes classifier (R e1071). TCRdb took the public reads, trimmed them with fastp at Q25, ran MiXCR for clone calling and kept in-frame beta chains. Each CDR3 protein appears once, grouped with its most common genes and DNA. These V and J calls derive from TCRdb rather than the authors' analysis. The sample yields around 520,000 distinct CDR3 sequences; approximately 15% were counted once. Roughly 13% of the sample is in the top ten clones.

Material for sequencing was blood. This TCR derives from a woman aged 40-49 years with Graves' hyperthyroidism.

The DNA is as follows: TGTGCCAGCAGCTTAGGACAAACCTTGAACACTGAAGCTTTCTTT. Its translation reads: CASSLGQTLNTEAFF. The rearranged segments are TRBV11-2 and TRBJ1-1; no confident D gene assignment can be made. Between the V and J ends, shortened by 1 base and 0 bases respectively, the junction contains 9 bases. The CDR1 and CDR2 encoded by the germline V gene are SGHAT and FQNNGV. The CDR3 contains 15 residues, cysteine and phenylalanine counted. The read is trimmed to its CDR3 DNA, 45 bases read in frame from base 1.